The TCR beta chain under discussion was sequenced for a study of blood T cell repertoires in COVID-19. Background on the study: Samples of COVID-19 (acute and convalescent) were obtained from the United States, Italy and Spain. Sample material is recorded as cDNA or gDNA derived from T cells, B-cell-depleted T cells, or PBMCs.

Only one count was recorded for this clone. Germline V gives CDR1 SNHLY, CDR2 FYNNEI. The J segment lost 8 bases and the V segment lost 6 bases, leaving 9 bases of the junction unmatched. The CDR3 length is 14 residues. In the study's own analysis: Reference gene primer amplification gave estimated nucleated cell counts. The repertoire was sequenced with immunoSEQ multiplex PCR; TCRdb's copy has only in-frame clones and lacks some. V and J calls and clone size follow that table, whereas D and trimming were derived from the DNA. The sample has 150,000 to 200,000 clones, less than 90% seen once. The J gene is TRBJ1-2, the V gene TRBV2, with 10 bases fitting TRBD1. The clonotype was recovered from a man aged 70 or older with active or convalescent COVID-19. The sample was peripheral blood. CDR3 protein: CASSDDRGPRGYTF. CDR3 nucleotide sequence: TGTGCCAGCAGCGACGACAGGGGGCCACGAGGCTACACCTTC.